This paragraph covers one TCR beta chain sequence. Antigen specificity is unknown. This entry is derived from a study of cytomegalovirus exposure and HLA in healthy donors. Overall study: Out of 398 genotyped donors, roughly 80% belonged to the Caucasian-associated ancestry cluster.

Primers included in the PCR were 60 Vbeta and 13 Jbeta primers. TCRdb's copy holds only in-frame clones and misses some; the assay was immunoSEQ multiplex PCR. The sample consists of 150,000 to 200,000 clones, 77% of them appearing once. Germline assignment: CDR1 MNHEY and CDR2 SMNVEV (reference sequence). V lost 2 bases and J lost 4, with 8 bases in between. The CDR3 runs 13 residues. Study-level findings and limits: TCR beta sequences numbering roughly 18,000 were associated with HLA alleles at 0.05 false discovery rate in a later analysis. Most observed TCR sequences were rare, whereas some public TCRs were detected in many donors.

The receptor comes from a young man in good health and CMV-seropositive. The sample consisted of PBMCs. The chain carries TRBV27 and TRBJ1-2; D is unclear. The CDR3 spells CASSLRGGYGYTF. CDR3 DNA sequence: TGTGCCAGCAGTTTACGGGGTGGCTATGGCTACACCTTC.